This T cell receptor (beta chain) was identified during a study of cytomegalovirus exposure and HLA in healthy donors. Study-wide background: The same platform used for the 666 first-cohort repertoires was also used for the 95 to 150 validation repertoires, as a later analysis reported.

V dropped 11 bases and J dropped 10 bases, with 23 bases sitting between them. The germline V gene encodes CDR1 MNHNS and CDR2 SASEGT. CDR3 size: 13 residues. The method was immunoSEQ multiplex PCR; TCRdb's version includes in-frame clones alone and lacks a portion of them. The sample consists of around 120,000 clones, 86% of them appearing once. This TCR was recovered from a young man in good health and CMV-seronegative. Sequencing used PBMCs. This sequence joins TRBV6-1 and TRBJ2-5, with D possibly matching TRBD2 (7 bases). CDR3 bases: TGTGCCTCCGAAAAGGGCCAGGGGAGGGGCCAGTACTTC. Its protein product is CASEKGQGRGQYF.